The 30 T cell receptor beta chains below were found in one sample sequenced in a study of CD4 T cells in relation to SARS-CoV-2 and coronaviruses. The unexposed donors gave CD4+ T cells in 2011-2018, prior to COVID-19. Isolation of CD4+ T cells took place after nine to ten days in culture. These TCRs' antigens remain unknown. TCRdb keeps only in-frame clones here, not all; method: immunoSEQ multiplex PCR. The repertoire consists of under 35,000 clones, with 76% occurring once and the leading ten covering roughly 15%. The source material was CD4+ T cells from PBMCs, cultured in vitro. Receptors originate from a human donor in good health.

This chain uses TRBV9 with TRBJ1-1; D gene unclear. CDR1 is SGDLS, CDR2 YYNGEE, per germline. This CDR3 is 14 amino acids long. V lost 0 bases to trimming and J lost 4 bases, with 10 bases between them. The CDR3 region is CASSVGPQSTEAFF. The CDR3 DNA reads TGTGCCAGCAGCGTAGGGCCTCAGTCCACTGAAGCTTTCTTT.

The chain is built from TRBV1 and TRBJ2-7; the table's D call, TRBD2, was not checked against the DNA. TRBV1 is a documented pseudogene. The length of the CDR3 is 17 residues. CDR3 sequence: CTSSQEGRGPSSYEQYF. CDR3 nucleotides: TGCACCAGCAGCCAAGAGGGGCGGGGCCCCAGCTCCTACGAGCAGTACTTC.

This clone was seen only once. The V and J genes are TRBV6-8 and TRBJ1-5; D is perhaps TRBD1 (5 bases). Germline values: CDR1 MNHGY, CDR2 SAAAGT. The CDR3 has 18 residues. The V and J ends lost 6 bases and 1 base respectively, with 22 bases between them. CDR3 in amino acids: CASSGRDSRPESNQPQHF. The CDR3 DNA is TGTGCCAGCAGCGGACGGGACTCTAGGCCGGAGAGCAATCAGCCCCAGCATTTT.

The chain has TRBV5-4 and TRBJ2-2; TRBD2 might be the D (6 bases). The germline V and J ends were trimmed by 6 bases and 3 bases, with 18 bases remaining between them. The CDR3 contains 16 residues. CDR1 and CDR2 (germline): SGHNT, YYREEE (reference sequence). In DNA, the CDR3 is TGTGCCAGCACCGCGACGGGACTGAGAGACACCGGGGAGCTGTTTTTT. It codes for CASTATGLRDTGELFF.

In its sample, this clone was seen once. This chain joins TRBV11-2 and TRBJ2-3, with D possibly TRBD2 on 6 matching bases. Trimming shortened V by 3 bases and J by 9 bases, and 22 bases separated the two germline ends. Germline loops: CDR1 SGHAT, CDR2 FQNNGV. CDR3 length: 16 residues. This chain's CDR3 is CASSFIAGLLSGTQYF. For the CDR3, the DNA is TGTGCCAGCAGCTTCATCGCGGGACTTTTGAGTGGGACGCAGTATTTT.

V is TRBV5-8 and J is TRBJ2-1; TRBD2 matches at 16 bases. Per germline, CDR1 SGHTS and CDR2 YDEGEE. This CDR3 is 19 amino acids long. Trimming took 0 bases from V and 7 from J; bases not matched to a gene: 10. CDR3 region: CASSLAGTSGGAYRNEQFF. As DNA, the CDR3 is TGTGCCAGCAGCTTGGCCGGGACTAGCGGGGGGGCCTATCGGAATGAGCAGTTCTTC.

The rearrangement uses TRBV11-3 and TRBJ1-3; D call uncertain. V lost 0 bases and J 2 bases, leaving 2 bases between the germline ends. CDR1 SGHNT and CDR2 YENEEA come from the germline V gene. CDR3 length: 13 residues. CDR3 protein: CASSLDPGNTIYF. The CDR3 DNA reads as TGTGCCAGCAGCTTAGACCCTGGAAACACCATATATTTT.

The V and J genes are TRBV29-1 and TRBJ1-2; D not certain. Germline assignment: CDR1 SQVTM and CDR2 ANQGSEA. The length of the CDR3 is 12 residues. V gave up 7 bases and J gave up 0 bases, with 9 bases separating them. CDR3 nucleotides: TGCAGCGCTCCTTCAACTAACTATGGCTACACCTTC. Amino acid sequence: CSAPSTNYGYTF.

CDR3 region: CASSLRLAGTTDTQYF. CDR3 DNA sequence: TGTGCCAGCAGCTTACGACTAGCGGGGACCACAGATACGCAGTATTTT. This rearrangement joins TRBV5-4 to TRBJ2-3, with 11 bases identical to TRBD2. Germline V lookup: CDR1 SGHNT, CDR2 YYREEE (reference sequence). Trimming took 2 bases from V and 2 from J; bases not matched to a gene: 4. CDR3 length: 16 amino acids. Full variable domain (remainder filled in from reference TRBV5-4 and TRBJ2-3): ETGVTQSPTHLIKTRGQQVTLRCSSQSGHNTVSWYQQALGQGPQFIFQYYREEENGRGNFPPRFSGLQFPNYSSELNVNALELDDSALYLCASSLRLAGTTDTQYFGPGTRLTVL.

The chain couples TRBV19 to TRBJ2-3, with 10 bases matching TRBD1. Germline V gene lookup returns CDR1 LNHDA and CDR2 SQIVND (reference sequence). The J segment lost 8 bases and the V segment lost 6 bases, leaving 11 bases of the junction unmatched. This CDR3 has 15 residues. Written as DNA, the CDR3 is TGTGCCAGTAGAACCGGGACAGGGGAAAGTGGTACGCAGTATTTT. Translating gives CASRTGTGESGTQYF.

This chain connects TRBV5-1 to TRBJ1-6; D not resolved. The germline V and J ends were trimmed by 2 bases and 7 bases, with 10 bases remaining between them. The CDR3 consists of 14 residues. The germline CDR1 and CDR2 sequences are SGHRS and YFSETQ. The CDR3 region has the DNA TGCGCCAGCAGCTTAGAGGCTGCAAATTCACCCCTCCACTTT. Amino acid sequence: CASSLEAANSPLHF.

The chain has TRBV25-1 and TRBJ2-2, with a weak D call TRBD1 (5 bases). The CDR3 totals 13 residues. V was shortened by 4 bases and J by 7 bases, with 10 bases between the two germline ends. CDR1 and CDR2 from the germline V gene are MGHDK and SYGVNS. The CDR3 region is CASSGGYGGELFF. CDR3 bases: TGTGCCAGCAGTGGGGGCTACGGCGGGGAGCTGTTTTTT.

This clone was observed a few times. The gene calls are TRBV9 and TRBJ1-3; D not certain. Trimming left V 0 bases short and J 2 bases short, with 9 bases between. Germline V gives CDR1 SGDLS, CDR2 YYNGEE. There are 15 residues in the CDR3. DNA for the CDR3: TGTGCCAGCAGCGTAGCTATACAGACTGGAAACACCATATATTTT. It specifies CASSVAIQTGNTIYF. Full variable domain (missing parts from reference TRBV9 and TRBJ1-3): DSGVTQTPKHLITATGQRVTLRCSPRSGDLSVYWYQQSLDQGLQFLIQYYNGEERAKGNILERFSAQQFPDLHSELNLSSLELGDSALYFCASSVAIQTGNTIYFGEGSWLTVV.

CDR3 sequence: CASSPLRAREGNSPLHF. Here the CDR3 DNA reads TGTGCCAGCAGTCCACTCCGGGCCCGCGAGGGAAATTCACCCCTCCACTTT. The chain uses TRBV27 and TRBJ1-6; D is undetermined. Trimming took off 5 bases at V and 7 bases at J, with 21 bases between the two ends. The CDR3 is 17 amino acids. The V gene's germline CDR1 is MNHEY and CDR2 SMNVEV (reference sequence).

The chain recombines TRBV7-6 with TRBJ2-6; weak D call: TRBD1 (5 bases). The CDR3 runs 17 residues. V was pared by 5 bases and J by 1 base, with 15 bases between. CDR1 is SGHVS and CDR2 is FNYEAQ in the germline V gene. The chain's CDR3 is CASSPNPGSSGANVLTF. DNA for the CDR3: TGTGCCAGCAGCCCGAACCCAGGGTCTTCTGGGGCCAACGTCCTGACTTTC.

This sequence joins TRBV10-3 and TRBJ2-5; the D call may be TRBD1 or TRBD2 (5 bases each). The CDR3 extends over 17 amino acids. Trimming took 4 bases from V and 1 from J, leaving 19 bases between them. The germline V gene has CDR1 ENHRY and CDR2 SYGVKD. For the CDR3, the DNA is TGTGCCATCAGTGCTCCCGGGACCTTGGGGGTCCAAGAGACCCAGTACTTC. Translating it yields CAISAPGTLGVQETQYF.

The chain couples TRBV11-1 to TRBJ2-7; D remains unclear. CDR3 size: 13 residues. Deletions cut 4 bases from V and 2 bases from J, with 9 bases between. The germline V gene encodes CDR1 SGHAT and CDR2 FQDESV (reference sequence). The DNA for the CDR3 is TGTGCCAGCAGCTCAAAAGTGACCTACGAGCAGTACTTC. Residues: CASSSKVTYEQYF.

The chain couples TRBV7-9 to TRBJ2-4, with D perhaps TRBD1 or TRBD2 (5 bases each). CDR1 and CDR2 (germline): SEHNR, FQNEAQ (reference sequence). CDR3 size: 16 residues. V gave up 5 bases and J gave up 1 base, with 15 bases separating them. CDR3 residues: CASSQRVGEAKNIQYF. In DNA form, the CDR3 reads TGTGCCAGCAGCCAGAGGGTAGGGGAGGCCAAAAACATTCAGTACTTC.

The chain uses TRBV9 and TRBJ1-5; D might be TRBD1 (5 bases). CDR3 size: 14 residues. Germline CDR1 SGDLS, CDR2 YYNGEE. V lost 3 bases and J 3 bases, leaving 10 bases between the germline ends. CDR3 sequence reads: CASSAGPNNQPQHF. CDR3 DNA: TGTGCCAGCAGCGCGGGACCGAACAATCAGCCCCAGCATTTT.

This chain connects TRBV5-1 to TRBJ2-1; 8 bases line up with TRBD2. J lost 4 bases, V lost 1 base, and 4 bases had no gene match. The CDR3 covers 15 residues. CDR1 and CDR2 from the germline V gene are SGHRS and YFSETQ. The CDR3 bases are TGCGCCAGCAGCTTGAACGGGGGGGATTACAATGAGCAGTTCTTC. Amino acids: CASSLNGGDYNEQFF. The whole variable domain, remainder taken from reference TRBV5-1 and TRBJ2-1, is KAGVTQTPRYLIKTRGQQVTLSCSPISGHRSVSWYQQTPGQGLQFLFEYFSETQRNKGNFPGRFSGRQFSNSRSEMNVSTLELGDSALYLCASSLNGGDYNEQFFGPGTRLTVL.

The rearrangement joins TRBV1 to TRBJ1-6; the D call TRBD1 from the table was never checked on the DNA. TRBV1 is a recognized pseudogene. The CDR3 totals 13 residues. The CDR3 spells CTSSDRGKSPLHF. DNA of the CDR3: TGCACCAGCTCGGACAGGGGGAAATCACCCCTCCACTTT.

In nucleotides, the CDR3 is TGTGCCAGCTCACCACAGTCAGGGGGCACCGGCTACACCTTC. Translating gives CASSPQSGGTGYTF. This chain links TRBV18 with TRBJ1-2, with 8 bases that match TRBD1. CDR3 length: 14 amino acids. Trimming took 1 base from V and 8 from J; bases not matched to a gene: 6. The germline V gene encodes CDR1 KGHSH and CDR2 LQKENI. The full variable domain, its missing parts supplied by reference TRBV18 and TRBJ1-2, is NAGVMQNPRHLVRRRGQEARLRCSPMKGHSHVYWYRQLPEEGLKFMVYLQKENIIDESGMPKERFSAEFPKEGPSILRIQQVVRGDSAAYFCASSPQSGGTGYTFGSGTRLTVV.

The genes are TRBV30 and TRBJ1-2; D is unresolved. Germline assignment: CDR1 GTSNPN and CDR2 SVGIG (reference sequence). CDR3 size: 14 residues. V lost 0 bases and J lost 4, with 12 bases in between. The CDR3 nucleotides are TGTGCCTGGAGTGTACCGATTCGGGGCTATGGCTACACCTTC. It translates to CAWSVPIRGYGYTF.

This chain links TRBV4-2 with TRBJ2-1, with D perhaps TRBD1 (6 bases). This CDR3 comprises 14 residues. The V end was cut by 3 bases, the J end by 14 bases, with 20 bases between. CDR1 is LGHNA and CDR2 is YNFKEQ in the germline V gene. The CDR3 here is CASSHVSGQPKEFF. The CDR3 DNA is TGTGCCAGCAGCCATGTCTCAGGACAGCCTAAGGAGTTCTTC.

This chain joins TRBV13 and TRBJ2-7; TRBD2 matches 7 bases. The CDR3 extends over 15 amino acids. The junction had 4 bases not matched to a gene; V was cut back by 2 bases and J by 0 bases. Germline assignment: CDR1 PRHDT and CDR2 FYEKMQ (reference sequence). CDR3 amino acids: CASSLRAGSSYEQYF. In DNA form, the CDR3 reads TGTGCCAGCAGCTTAAGAGCGGGGAGCTCCTACGAGCAGTACTTC.

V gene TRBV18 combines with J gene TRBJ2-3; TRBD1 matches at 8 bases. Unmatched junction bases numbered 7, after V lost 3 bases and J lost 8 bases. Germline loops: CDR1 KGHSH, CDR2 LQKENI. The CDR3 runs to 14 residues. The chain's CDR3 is CASSPGQADGTQYF. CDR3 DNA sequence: TGTGCCAGCTCACCGGGACAGGCGGATGGTACGCAGTATTTT.

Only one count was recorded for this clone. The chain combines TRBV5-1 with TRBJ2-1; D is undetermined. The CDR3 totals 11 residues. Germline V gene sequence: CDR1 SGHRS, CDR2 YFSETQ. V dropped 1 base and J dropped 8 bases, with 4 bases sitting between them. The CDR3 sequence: CASSLLDEQFF. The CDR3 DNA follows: TGCGCCAGCAGCTTGCTAGATGAGCAGTTCTTC.

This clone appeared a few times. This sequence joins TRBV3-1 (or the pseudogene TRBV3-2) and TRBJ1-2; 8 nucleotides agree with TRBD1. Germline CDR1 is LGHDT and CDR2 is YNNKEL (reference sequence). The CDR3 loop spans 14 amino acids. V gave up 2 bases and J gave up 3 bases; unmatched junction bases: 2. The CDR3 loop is CASSQSDRDYGYTF. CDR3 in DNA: TGTGCCAGCAGCCAATCGGACAGGGACTATGGCTACACCTTC.

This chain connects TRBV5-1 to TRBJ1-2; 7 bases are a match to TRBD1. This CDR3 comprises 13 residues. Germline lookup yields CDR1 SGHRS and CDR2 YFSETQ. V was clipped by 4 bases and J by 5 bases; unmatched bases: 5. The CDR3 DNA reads TGCGCCAGCAGCCCGCAGGGGGGATATGGCTACACCTTC. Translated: CASSPQGGYGYTF.

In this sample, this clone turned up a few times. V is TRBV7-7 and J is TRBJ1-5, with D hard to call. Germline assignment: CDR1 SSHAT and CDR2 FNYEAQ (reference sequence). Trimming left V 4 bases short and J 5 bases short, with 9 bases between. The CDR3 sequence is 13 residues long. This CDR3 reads CASSSGVDQPQHF. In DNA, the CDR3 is TGTGCCAGCAGCTCCGGGGTAGATCAGCCCCAGCATTTT.